These 20 T cell receptor beta chains originate from one sample sequenced in a study of patients and donors after allogeneic stem cell transplantation. TCRdb reprocessed the RT-PCR reads via MiXCR and lists one record per CDR3 protein. Of hundreds of thousands of distinct CDR3 sequences listed, 11% to 15% are singletons. Sequencing was performed on blood, either unsorted or a sorted T cell fraction (not recorded which). These receptors originate from a human donor who was either an allogeneic HSCT recipient or a stem cell or donor lymphocyte infusion donor (not recorded which). It is not recorded whose cells these are; they may come from a transplant donor.

The table lists this clonotype with many counts. The genes are TRBV27 and TRBJ2-1; weak D call: TRBD2 (7 bases). This CDR3 comprises 12 residues. CDR1 and CDR2 from the germline V gene are MNHEY and SMNVEV (reference sequence). V was pared by 6 bases and J by 15 bases, with 18 bases between. The CDR3 region has the DNA TGTGCCAGCAGCCGCCAGCGGGGACACCCGTTCTTC. Translated: CASSRQRGHPFF.

Many counts were recorded for this clonotype. The chain couples TRBV7-2 to TRBJ2-5; 7 nucleotides line up with TRBD2. Germline loops: CDR1 SGHTA, CDR2 FQGNSA. Trimming cost V 3 bases and J 4 bases; bases outside gene matches: 5. The CDR3 is 14 amino acids. The CDR3 DNA reads TGTGCCAGCAGCTTCCAGTGGGGGGGAGAGACCCAGTACTTC. Translating gives CASSFQWGGETQYF.

This clonotype appeared a few times. The V call is TRBV5-1, the J call TRBJ1-1; D might be TRBD1 (5 bases). Germline CDR1 SGHRS, CDR2 YFSETQ. This CDR3 has 14 residues. V gave up 5 bases and J gave up 10 bases, with 21 bases separating them. DNA for the CDR3: TGCGCCAGCAGTGCCTCCGGGGGGTCAACCCGAGCTTTCTTT. It encodes CASSASGGSTRAFF.

The chain joins TRBV4-2 to TRBJ2-5, with D unclear. The CDR3 consists of 18 residues. Germline loops: CDR1 LGHNA, CDR2 YNFKEQ. The germline V and J ends were trimmed by 4 bases and 1 base, with 22 bases remaining between them. In DNA form, the CDR3 reads TGTGCCAGCAGCCCGAGTACCATGTTAGTTAACAGCCAAGAGACCCAGTACTTC. It translates to CASSPSTMLVNSQETQYF.

CDR3 in amino acids: CASSQENSRGQLYEQYF. DNA for the CDR3: TGCGCCAGCAGCCAAGAAAATAGTCGGGGACAGCTCTACGAGCAGTACTTC. The rearrangement joins TRBV4-1 to TRBJ2-7; 7 nucleotides agree with TRBD1. The CDR3 runs 17 residues. Trimming removed 0 bases from V and 3 bases from J; junction bases left unmatched: 11. The germline CDR1 and CDR2 sequences are MGHRA and YSYEKL.

This clonotype was seen a handful of times. This chain joins TRBV30 and TRBJ1-6; no definite D call. With 0 bases removed from V and 10 bases from J, the gap between germline ends came to 16 bases. Looked up from germline, CDR1 is GTSNPN and CDR2 is SVGIG (reference sequence). The CDR3 runs 15 residues. The CDR3 loop reads CAWSVGRGGYSPLHF. CDR3 in DNA: TGTGCCTGGAGTGTAGGACGGGGAGGATACTCACCCCTCCACTTT.

CDR3 in amino acids: CSATPLNPGHGVDSPLHF. The CDR3 DNA reads TGCAGTGCCACTCCTCTAAATCCGGGACACGGAGTCGATTCACCCCTCCACTTT. This chain links TRBV20-1 with TRBJ1-6; weak D call: TRBD1 (6 bases). Germline lookup yields CDR1 DFQATT and CDR2 SNEGSKA (reference sequence). The CDR3 consists of 18 residues. Trimming took off 6 bases at V and 8 bases at J, with 29 bases between the two ends.

The rearrangement joins TRBV11-2 to TRBJ2-5; 8 bases line up with TRBD1. Germline CDR1 is SGHAT and CDR2 is FQNNGV. The CDR3 runs to 18 residues. Trimming cost V 2 bases and J 2 bases; bases outside gene matches: 13. This CDR3 is CASSLWGRGRSWQETQYF. CDR3 nucleotide sequence: TGTGCCAGCAGCTTATGGGGCAGGGGGCGGTCGTGGCAAGAGACCCAGTACTTC.

This clonotype was recorded a few times. The chain carries TRBV5-6 and TRBJ2-7, with unresolved D. Germline CDR1 reads SGHDT; CDR2 reads YYEEEE. With 1 base removed from V and 6 bases from J, the gap between germline ends came to 14 bases. This CDR3 contains 14 residues. CDR3 in DNA: TGTGCCAGCAGCTTGATACGGATAGTACGCGAGCAGTACTTC. Protein: CASSLIRIVREQYF.

CDR3 bases: TGTGCCTGGAGTAACTCGTTTGGTCAGCCCCAGCATTTT. Amino acids: CAWSNSFGQPQHF. The genes are TRBV30 and TRBJ1-5; D gene ambiguous. This CDR3 contains 13 residues. Germline CDR1 reads GTSNPN; CDR2 reads SVGIG (reference sequence). V lost 2 bases to trimming and J lost 6 bases, with 11 bases between them.

This clonotype was recorded at least ten times. The rearrangement uses TRBV4-1 and TRBJ1-1; perhaps TRBD1 as D (5 bases). V was pared by 0 bases and J by 4 bases, with 15 bases between. This CDR3 is 16 amino acids long. Germline V gives CDR1 MGHRA, CDR2 YSYEKL. CDR3 nucleotides: TGCGCCAGCAGCCAAGAAAGAGGGGCGCGGGGCACTGAAGCTTTCTTT. Protein sequence: CASSQERGARGTEAFF.

This clonotype showed up just a few times. CDR3 amino acids: CASMGAGNTEAFF. The CDR3 coding sequence is TGTGCCAGCATGGGCGCAGGGAACACTGAAGCTTTCTTT. V and J are TRBV6-1 and TRBJ1-1; D is unclear. The CDR3 covers 13 residues. Germline V gene sequence: CDR1 MNHNS, CDR2 SASEGT. Between the trimmed V and J ends, which lost 7 bases and 1 base, there was a span of 10 bases.

The chain uses TRBV6-5 and TRBJ2-7; D not resolved. The ends were cut back, 0 bases at V and 1 base at J, with 4 bases in the middle. The CDR3 is 13 amino acids. The germline gives CDR1 MNHEY, CDR2 SVGAGI. CDR3 sequence (DNA): TGTGCCAGCAGTTACTCGGAGTCCTACGAGCAGTACTTC. Translating gives CASSYSESYEQYF.

This clonotype was seen a few times. The chain is built from TRBV20-1 and TRBJ2-1; possibly TRBD1 for D (5 bases). This CDR3 contains 14 residues. Germline CDR1 is DFQATT and CDR2 is SNEGSKA (reference sequence). Trimming left V 6 bases short and J 7 bases short, with 19 bases between. Here the CDR3 reads CSANGANTPNEQFF. The CDR3 DNA follows: TGCAGTGCCAATGGGGCCAACACCCCAAATGAGCAGTTCTTC.

This clonotype was recorded once. The V and J genes are TRBV5-1 and TRBJ2-5; perhaps D is TRBD1 or TRBD2 (6 bases each). CDR1 is SGHRS, CDR2 YFSETQ, per germline. The CDR3 length is 15 residues. V gave up 0 bases and J gave up 5 bases, with 14 bases separating them. This CDR3 reads CASSLEGGARETQYF. The CDR3 DNA is TGCGCCAGCAGCTTGGAGGGGGGCGCCCGGGAGACCCAGTACTTC.

The gene calls are TRBV4-2 and TRBJ2-4, with D uncertain. The CDR3 extends over 14 amino acids. From germline, CDR1 is LGHNA and CDR2 YNFKEQ. V lost 0 bases and J lost 0, with 3 bases in between. In DNA form, the CDR3 reads TGTGCCAGCAGCCAAGAAGGAGCCAAAAACATTCAGTACTTC. Encoded protein: CASSQEGAKNIQYF.

V usage is TRBV29-1 and J usage is TRBJ2-7, with D possibly TRBD1 on 7 matching bases. The V end lost 3 bases, the J end lost 5 bases, and 17 bases lay between the germline ends. The germline V gene has CDR1 SQVTM and CDR2 ANQGSEA. This CDR3 has 14 residues. CDR3 sequence: CSVEVGGQTNEQYF. The CDR3, as DNA: TGCAGCGTTGAGGTCGGGGGACAGACCAACGAGCAGTACTTC.

Only a few counts were recorded for this clonotype. V gene TRBV14 combines with J gene TRBJ2-1, with a possible D match to TRBD2 (5 bases). V was shortened by 4 bases and J by 5 bases, with 18 bases between the two germline ends. Germline V lookup: CDR1 SGHDN, CDR2 FVKESK. The CDR3 is made up of 16 amino acids. CDR3 DNA: TGTGCCAGCAGCCCACTCATGGGCGGGCTAAACAATGAGCAGTTCTTC. Translation gives CASSPLMGGLNNEQFF.

A note on this clonotype: A much bigger clone sits one base away, suggesting this may be a read error. V gene TRBV24-1 combines with J gene TRBJ2-2; D remains ambiguous. Looked up from germline, CDR1 is KGHDR and CDR2 is SFDVKD. This CDR3 contains 10 residues. The DNA of the CDR3 is TGTGCCATCAGTTCCGGGGAGCTGTTTTTT. Amino acids: CAISSGELFF.

This clonotype has more than one count but fewer than ten. The chain links TRBV30 to TRBJ2-7; 7 bases agree with TRBD2. Germline assignment: CDR1 GTSNPN and CDR2 SVGIG (reference sequence). The trim removed 2 bases at V and 1 base at J, leaving 11 bases unmatched. The CDR3 sequence is 16 residues long. The DNA for the CDR3 is TGTGCCTGGAGTCAGATTAGACTAGCTGCTTCCTACGAGCAGTACTTC. Its protein is CAWSQIRLAASYEQYF.